This T cell receptor (beta chain) was captured by sequencing in a study of human thymus T cells. Sequencing used immunoSEQ multiplex PCR; TCRdb keeps in-frame clones, though not all of them. There are about 60,000 clones in the sample; 94% occur only once, and around 5.9% lies in the top ten. The clonotype originates from a boy in the first two years of life with a congenital heart defect but otherwise immunologically healthy. Sequencing was done on a sample of blood.

CDR3 sequence (DNA): TGTGCCAGCAGAGTCCAAGACCCCTCTGGAAACACCATATATTTT. Residues: CASRVQDPSGNTIYF. The V gene is TRBV6-1, the J gene TRBJ1-3, with D uncertain. Germline V gene sequence: CDR1 MNHNS, CDR2 SASEGT. V was cut by 6 bases and J by 0 bases, with 12 bases left in between. This CDR3 is built from 15 residues.